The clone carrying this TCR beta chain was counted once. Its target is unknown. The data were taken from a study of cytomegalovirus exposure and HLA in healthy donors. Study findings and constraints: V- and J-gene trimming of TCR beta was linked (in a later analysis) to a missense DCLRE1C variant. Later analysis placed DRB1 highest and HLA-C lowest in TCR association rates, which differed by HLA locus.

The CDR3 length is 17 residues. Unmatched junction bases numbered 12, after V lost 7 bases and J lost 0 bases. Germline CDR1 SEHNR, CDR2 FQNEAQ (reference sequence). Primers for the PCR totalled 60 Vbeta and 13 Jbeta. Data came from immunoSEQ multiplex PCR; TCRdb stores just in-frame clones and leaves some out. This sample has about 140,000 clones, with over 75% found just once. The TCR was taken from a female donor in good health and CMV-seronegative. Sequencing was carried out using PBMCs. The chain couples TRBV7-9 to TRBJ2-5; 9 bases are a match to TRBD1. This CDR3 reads CASTSLVGTGNQETQYF. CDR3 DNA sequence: TGTGCCAGCACCAGCTTGGTGGGGACAGGGAACCAAGAGACCCAGTACTTC.